Each of the 5 T cell receptor beta chains below was sequenced from the same sample in a study of T-cell memory formation after mild COVID-19. TCRdb re-derived calls from the 5' RACE reads in MiXCR, one entry per CDR3 protein. The data hold approximately 580,000 distinct CDR3 sequences, with around 21% observed a single time. Sequenced: PBMCs or a T cell subset sorted from them (not recorded which). These receptors were collected from an adult woman who had mild COVID-19 (a few samples of this study predate the infection). Cell type and time point are not known.

This chain connects TRBV28 to TRBJ2-7; D perhaps matches TRBD2 (5 bases). V lost 7 bases and J 3 bases, leaving 16 bases between the germline ends. Germline-derived CDR1 and CDR2 are MDHEN and SYDVKM. The CDR3 covers 14 residues. The CDR3: CASNPKRAGYEQYF. CDR3 sequence (DNA): TGTGCCAGCAACCCAAAGAGGGCAGGCTACGAGCAGTACTTC.

The V call is TRBV7-9, the J call TRBJ2-5, with D unclear. This CDR3 comprises 14 residues. The V gene's germline CDR1 is SEHNR and CDR2 FQNEAQ (reference sequence). The V end was cut by 1 base, the J end by 3 bases, with 9 bases between. The CDR3 DNA follows: TGTGCCAGCAGCTTAGGCGGAAGCAAAGAGACCCAGTACTTC. Translating gives CASSLGGSKETQYF.

The table lists this clonotype with many counts. The chain joins TRBV7-9 to TRBJ2-1, with a possible D match to TRBD2 (5 bases). Looked up from germline, CDR1 is SEHNR and CDR2 is FQNEAQ (reference sequence). Trimming cost V 3 bases and J 6 bases, with 6 bases left between them. The CDR3 loop spans 12 amino acids. CDR3 protein: CASSLEVNEQFF. The DNA of the CDR3 is TGTGCCAGCAGCTTGGAGGTCAATGAGCAGTTCTTC.

Many counts were recorded for this clonotype. The genes are TRBV12-3 or TRBV12-4 and TRBJ2-1; D not resolved. This CDR3 is 14 amino acids long. Trimming removed 7 bases at V and 0 bases at J, with 10 bases between. CDR3 loop: CASIKGGSYNEQFF. The DNA of the CDR3 is TGTGCCAGCATAAAAGGCGGCTCCTACAATGAGCAGTTCTTC.

As to this clonotype: An end of the junction does not agree with germline; a read error may underlie this. The chain is built from TRBV7-7 and TRBJ2-1; 8 nucleotides agree with TRBD2. In germline, CDR1 is SSHAT, CDR2 FNYEAQ (reference sequence). CDR3 size: 16 residues. CDR3 bases: TGTGCTAGCAGCTTAGGAGCGGGAGCGGCTGGGGATGAGCAGTTCTTC. This encodes CASSLGAGAAGDEQFF.